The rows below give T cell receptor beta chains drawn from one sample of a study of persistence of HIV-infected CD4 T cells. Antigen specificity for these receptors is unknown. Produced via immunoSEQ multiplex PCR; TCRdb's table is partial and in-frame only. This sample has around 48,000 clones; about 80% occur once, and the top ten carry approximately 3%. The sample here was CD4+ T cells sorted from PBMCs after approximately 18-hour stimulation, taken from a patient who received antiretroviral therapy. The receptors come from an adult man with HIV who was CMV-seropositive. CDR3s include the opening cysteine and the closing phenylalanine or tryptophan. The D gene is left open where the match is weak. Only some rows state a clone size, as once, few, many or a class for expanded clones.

cdr3_nt: TGTGCCAGCAGCTTGGGAACCCGGGGCCGGGTAGAGACCCAGTACTTC; cdr3_aa: CASSLGTRGRVETQYF; cdr3_length: 16; j_call: TRBJ2-5; clone_size: few; v_call: TRBV5-6; d_call: .
cdr3_nt: TGTGCCAACCCCATGGTCGTGGAAGGGGACAGCTTCCTAAACTATGGCTACACCTTC; cdr3_aa: CANPMVVEGDSFLNYGYTF; cdr3_length: 19; j_call: TRBJ1-2; clone_size: .; v_call: TRBV7-9; d_call: TRBD1
cdr3_nt: TGCAGCGTTGGAATACAGGCAAACACTGAAGCTTTCTTT; cdr3_aa: CSVGIQANTEAFF; cdr3_length: 13; j_call: TRBJ1-1; clone_size: .; v_call: TRBV29-1; d_call: .
cdr3_nt: TGCAGTGCTAGTTTGCCGGTAGGAACTGAAGCTTTCTTT; cdr3_aa: CSASLPVGTEAFF; cdr3_length: 13; j_call: TRBJ1-1; clone_size: .; v_call: TRBV20-1; d_call: .
cdr3_nt: TGTGCCTGGGGGTTGACAAGAGGAAACACCATATATTTT; cdr3_aa: CAWGLTRGNTIYF; cdr3_length: 13; j_call: TRBJ1-3; clone_size: .; v_call: TRBV30; d_call: .
cdr3_nt: TGTGCCAGCAGTACAACAGGGGGGACGAACACCGGGGAGCTGTTTTTT; cdr3_aa: CASSTTGGTNTGELFF; cdr3_length: 16; j_call: TRBJ2-2; clone_size: .; v_call: TRBV27; d_call: TRBD1
cdr3_nt: TGTGCCAGCAGCCAAGAGGGGCAGGGCACTGAAGCTTTCTTT; cdr3_aa: CASSQEGQGTEAFF; cdr3_length: 14; j_call: TRBJ1-1; clone_size: few; v_call: TRBV4-2; d_call: .
cdr3_nt: TGCAGCGTTGCGGCAGATTCCCTTTCACTCTCTGGAAACACCATATATTTT; cdr3_aa: CSVAADSLSLSGNTIYF; cdr3_length: 17; j_call: TRBJ1-3; clone_size: .; v_call: TRBV29-1; d_call: .
cdr3_nt: TGTGCCAGCAGCTTGGGGGGGCCCCCTGGAAACACCATATATTTT; cdr3_aa: CASSLGGPPGNTIYF; cdr3_length: 15; j_call: TRBJ1-3; clone_size: .; v_call: TRBV5-5; d_call: .
cdr3_nt: TGTGCCAGCAGCCAAGACATTGGGGAGCGGAACACTGAAGCTTTCTTT; cdr3_aa: CASSQDIGERNTEAFF; cdr3_length: 16; j_call: TRBJ1-1; clone_size: .; v_call: TRBV14; d_call: .
cdr3_nt: TGTGCCAGCAGTCGACAGGGGACTGGGGCCAACGTCCTGACTTTC; cdr3_aa: CASSRQGTGANVLTF; cdr3_length: 15; j_call: TRBJ2-6; clone_size: .; v_call: TRBV3-1/TRBV3-2; d_call: TRBD1
cdr3_nt: TGTGCCAGCAGCTTGGGGAAAACCGCTTCAGACCTAATGCATTTT; cdr3_aa: CASSLGKTASDLMHF; cdr3_length: 15; j_call: TRBJ1-5; clone_size: once; v_call: TRBV5-5; d_call: .
cdr3_nt: TGTGCCAGCAGCCGAAAGACATTAGCGGGATTCCGAGAGACCCAGTACTTC; cdr3_aa: CASSRKTLAGFRETQYF; cdr3_length: 17; j_call: TRBJ2-5; clone_size: .; v_call: TRBV6-6; d_call: TRBD2
cdr3_nt: TGTGCCAGCAGCTTAAGACAGAGCGGAAGGTCCTACAATGAGCAGTTCTTC; cdr3_aa: CASSLRQSGRSYNEQFF; cdr3_length: 17; j_call: TRBJ2-1; clone_size: .; v_call: TRBV11-3; d_call: .
cdr3_nt: TGTGCCAGCTCCATAGGGGGGGGGCAGGAAAAACTGTTTTTT; cdr3_aa: CASSIGGGQEKLFF; cdr3_length: 14; j_call: TRBJ1-4; clone_size: .; v_call: TRBV25-1; d_call: .
cdr3_nt: TGTGCCAGCAGCCAACGGACAGTTAATGAAAAACTGTTTTTT; cdr3_aa: CASSQRTVNEKLFF; cdr3_length: 14; j_call: TRBJ1-4; clone_size: few; v_call: TRBV14; d_call: .
cdr3_nt: TGCGCCAGCAGCCAGGCTGAACAGGGATACGAGCAGTACTTC; cdr3_aa: CASSQAEQGYEQYF; cdr3_length: 14; j_call: TRBJ2-7; clone_size: few; v_call: TRBV4-1; d_call: .